Sequencing of this T cell receptor (beta chain) was carried out in a study of blood T cell repertoires in COVID-19. CDR3 length: 14 amino acids. After removal of 2 bases from V and 6 bases from J, the junction contained 2 bases not matched to a gene. Germline V lookup: CDR1 KGHSH, CDR2 LQKENI. Original methodology: Scientists estimated how many nucleated cells there were by amplifying reference gene primers. Assay: immunoSEQ multiplex PCR; the TCRdb copy retains only in-frame clones and omits some. V and J calls plus clone size are reproduced from that table; the DNA served to infer D and trimming. The repertoire includes 50,000 to 60,000 clones, around 90% of them detected once, and roughly a quarter sits in the top ten. In its sample, this clone was seen a few times.

This TCR came from a human donor in a cohort sampled during active COVID-19. Sequencing input: peripheral blood. The chain links TRBV18 to TRBJ1-5, with 9 bases identical to TRBD1. The CDR3 sequence: CASSPGTGLQPQHF. CDR3 nucleotide sequence: TGTGCCAGCTCACCAGGGACAGGGCTTCAGCCCCAGCATTTT.